This T cell receptor beta chain was recovered during a study of low-dose radiotherapy and immunotherapy resistance in tumors. Study-level information: The study gave patients oral aspirin 300 mg daily for four cycles from cycle 1 day 1.

The PCR that amplified TCRs ran for 20 to 25 cycles, relying on a constant-region primer and a V-primer adapter. One entry per CDR3 protein, called by TCRdb with MiXCR from the reads. The table has roughly 48,000 distinct CDR3 sequences, approximately 35% seen once; the top ten hold 8.2%. Deletions cut 4 bases from V and 7 bases from J, with 8 bases between. The CDR3 has 13 residues. CDR1 is MDHEN, CDR2 SYDVKM, per germline. Indicated time point: after trial treatment. Regarding treatment: LDRT plus nivolumab, ipilimumab, low-dose cyclophosphamide and aspirin (RACIN trial). Donors, who were enrolled in a single-arm phase I dose-escalation trial, received nivolumab, ipilimumab, aspirin, low-dose cyclophosphamide and low-dose radiotherapy.

The chain links TRBV28 to TRBJ1-6, with D possibly TRBD1 on 5 matching bases. The clonotype originates from a male donor with rectosigmoid adenocarcinoma. Sequenced here: PBMCs, sampled after low-dose radiotherapy plus immunotherapy. The CDR3 spells CASSSQGNSPLHF. The CDR3 DNA reads TGTGCCAGCAGTTCGCAGGGAAATTCACCCCTCCACTTT.